This TCR beta chain originates from a study of blood T cell repertoires in COVID-19. The CDR3 runs to 14 residues. Germline lookup yields CDR1 MNHNY and CDR2 SVGAGI (reference sequence). The V end was cut by 5 bases, the J end by 4 bases, with 12 bases between. Some clones are missing from TCRdb's copy, which holds only in-frame ones; the method was immunoSEQ multiplex PCR. Of approximately 76,000 clones in the sample, around nine tenths were seen once. The clonotype comes from a woman aged 55-69 years with acute or convalescent COVID-19. The source material was peripheral blood. The chain recombines TRBV6-6 with TRBJ1-3, with D hard to call. CDR3 residues: CASSPGFAGNTIYF. The CDR3 DNA reads TGTGCCAGCAGTCCAGGATTTGCGGGAAACACCATATATTTT.